The TCR beta chain described here comes from a study of beta chain features in type 1 diabetes. Sequencing targeted expressed TCRB transcripts, as all isolated RNA had been reverse transcribed. TCRdb's copy holds only in-frame clones and misses some; the assay was immunoSEQ multiplex PCR. The profile shows 150,000 to 180,000 clones, approximately 10% of them singletons. This CDR3 spans 13 amino acids. V was trimmed by 4 bases and J by 1 base, leaving 7 bases between them. The V gene's germline CDR1 is SGHDN and CDR2 FVKESK. This clone occurred a few times. Other DNA sequences in the sample encode the same CDR3.

This clonotype was obtained from a man younger than 35 in good health. The chain couples TRBV14 to TRBJ1-1; no definite D call. The sample consisted of central memory CD4+ T cells from blood. CDR3 sequence: CASSPRGNTEAFF. The CDR3 DNA is TGTGCCAGCAGCCCCCGGGGGAACACTGAAGCTTTCTTT.